This T cell receptor (beta chain) came from a study of cytomegalovirus exposure and HLA in healthy donors. Measured with immunoSEQ multiplex PCR; TCRdb has only the in-frame clones, and not every one. In the table there are some 170,000 clones, roughly 91% of which are singletons. The sequenced sample was PBMCs. The source is a man between 18 and 35 years old in good health and CMV-seropositive.

The CDR3 DNA follows: TGTGCCAGCAGCCAAGATGGGCGGGAGTCACCCTACGAGCAGTACTTC. Its translation: CASSQDGRESPYEQYF. V and J are TRBV4-2 and TRBJ2-7; 7 bases map to TRBD2. J was trimmed by 2 bases and V by 0 bases; bases with no gene match: 7. The CDR3 is made up of 16 amino acids. CDR1 and CDR2 from the germline V gene are LGHNA and YNFKEQ.